Following are 9 T cell receptor beta chains from one sample sequenced in a study of resident and recirculating memory T cells in vitiligo. Produced via immunoSEQ multiplex PCR; TCRdb's table is partial and in-frame only. The table has 75,000 to 95,000 clones, just over 90% seen once. Source material: blood. The receptors stem from a male donor with vitiligo.

The chain is built from TRBV5-1 and TRBJ2-7; TRBD1 matches at 10 bases. The CDR3 loop spans 14 amino acids. V was pared by 0 bases and J by 9 bases, with 6 bases of the junction left unmatched. In germline, CDR1 is SGHRS, CDR2 YFSETQ. The CDR3 nucleotides read TGCGCCAGCAGCTTGGACCGACAGGGGGCAGGGCAGTACTTC. It translates to CASSLDRQGAGQYF.

This clone was detected a few times. The chain links TRBV15 to TRBJ2-1; D remains unclear. The CDR3 spans 16 residues. The germline gives CDR1 LNHNV, CDR2 YYDKDF (reference sequence). V lost 0 bases and J lost 0, with 9 bases in between. The CDR3 DNA is TGTGCCACCAGCAGAGATACTCCGAGCTCCTACAATGAGCAGTTCTTC. Its translation is CATSRDTPSSYNEQFF.

The CDR3 loop reads CASSATLRSGSLNEQFF. DNA of the CDR3: TGTGCCAGCAGCGCCACATTAAGGAGCGGGAGCCTAAATGAGCAGTTCTTC. This chain connects TRBV9 to TRBJ2-1, with TRBD2 matching 8 bases. Germline lookup yields CDR1 SGDLS and CDR2 YYNGEE. The CDR3 is 17 residues long. Losses at the gene ends were 3 bases for V and 7 bases for J; bases not matched to a gene: 15.

This chain uses TRBV9 with TRBJ1-1; 10 bases align to TRBD1. Germline values: CDR1 SGDLS, CDR2 YYNGEE. This CDR3 contains 15 residues. Unmatched junction bases numbered 4, after V lost 4 bases and J lost 1 base. CDR3 DNA sequence: TGTGCCAGCAGCTCGAGGGACAGGGGGAACACTGAAGCTTTCTTT. Its translation is CASSSRDRGNTEAFF.

The V call is TRBV28, the J call TRBJ1-4; D not certain. Germline CDR1 MDHEN, CDR2 SYDVKM. V was pared by 3 bases and J by 8 bases, with 7 bases between. This CDR3 has 12 residues. For the CDR3, the DNA is TGTGCCAGCAGTTTTCCACAGGAAAAACTGTTTTTT. Translation gives CASSFPQEKLFF. Variable domain in full (rest from reference TRBV28 and TRBJ1-4): DVKVTQSSRYLVKRTGEKVFLECVQDMDHENMFWYRQDPGLGLRLIYFSYDVKMKEKGDIPEGYSVSREKKERFSLILESASTNQTSMYLCASSFPQEKLFFGSGTQLSVL.

The rearrangement uses TRBV27 and TRBJ1-1; 10 positions match TRBD1. Looked up from germline, CDR1 is MNHEY and CDR2 is SMNVEV (reference sequence). The junction had 3 bases not matched to a gene; V was cut back by 4 bases and J by 4 bases. The CDR3 covers 14 residues. CDR3: CASSSTGGGTEAFF. CDR3 bases: TGTGCCAGCAGTTCGACAGGGGGCGGCACTGAAGCTTTCTTT.

This chain joins TRBV7-9 and TRBJ2-7, with 12 bases identical to TRBD2. This CDR3 is built from 16 residues. CDR1 and CDR2 (germline): SEHNR, FQNEAQ (reference sequence). The ends lost 6 bases at V and 3 bases at J; junction bases unmatched: 9. CDR3 protein: CASSSRTSGTLYEQYF. The CDR3 DNA reads TGTGCCAGCAGTTCCCGGACTAGCGGGACCCTCTACGAGCAGTACTTC.

The genes are TRBV5-1 and TRBJ2-1; weak D call: TRBD1 (6 bases). The germline V and J ends were trimmed by 0 bases and 5 bases, with 9 bases remaining between them. Germline CDR1 SGHRS, CDR2 YFSETQ. The CDR3 covers 14 residues. CDR3 coding DNA: TGCGCCAGCAGCTTGGAGGACAGAAACAATGAGCAGTTCTTC. The encoded protein is CASSLEDRNNEQFF.

The genes are TRBV5-1 and TRBJ2-3; 8 nucleotides agree with TRBD2. Germline V gene sequence: CDR1 SGHRS, CDR2 YFSETQ. J gave up 1 base and V 5 bases, and 3 bases lay outside the gene matches. CDR3 size: 14 residues. The CDR3 loop is CASSPGGGTDTQYF. CDR3 coding DNA: TGCGCCAGCAGTCCCGGGGGGGGCACAGATACGCAGTATTTT.